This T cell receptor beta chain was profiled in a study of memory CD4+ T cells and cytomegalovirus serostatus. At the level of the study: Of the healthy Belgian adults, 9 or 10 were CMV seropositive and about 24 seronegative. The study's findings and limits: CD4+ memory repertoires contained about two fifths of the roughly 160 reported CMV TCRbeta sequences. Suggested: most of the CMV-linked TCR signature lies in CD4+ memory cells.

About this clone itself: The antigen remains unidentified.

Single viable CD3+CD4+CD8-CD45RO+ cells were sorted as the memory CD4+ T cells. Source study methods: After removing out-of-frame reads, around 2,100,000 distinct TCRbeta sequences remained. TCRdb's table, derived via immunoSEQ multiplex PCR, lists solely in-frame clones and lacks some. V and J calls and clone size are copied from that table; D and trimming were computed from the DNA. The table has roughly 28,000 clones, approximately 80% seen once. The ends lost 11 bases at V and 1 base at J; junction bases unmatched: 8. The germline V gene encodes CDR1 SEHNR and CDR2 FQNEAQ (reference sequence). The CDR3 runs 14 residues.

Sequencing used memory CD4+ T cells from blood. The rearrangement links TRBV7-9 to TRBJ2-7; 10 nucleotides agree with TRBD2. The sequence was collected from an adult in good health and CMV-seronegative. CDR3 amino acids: CARRGTSESYEQYF. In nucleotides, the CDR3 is TGTGCCCGAAGGGGGACTAGCGAATCCTACGAGCAGTACTTC.